This passage covers 26 T cell receptor beta chains from one sample sequenced in a study of shared clonotypes between healthy human individuals. The protocol was immunoSEQ multiplex PCR, while the TCRdb copy is restricted to in-frame clones and leaves out a portion. The table shows hundreds of thousands of clones, with roughly 95% occurring only once. Sequencing used naive CD4+ T cells sorted from blood. As for subset: CD45RA+ positively selected. These TCRs come from a woman aged 30 to 39 in good health.

This clone came up once. The chain couples TRBV25-1 to TRBJ2-2; possibly TRBD1 or TRBD2 for D (5 bases each). V was shortened by 5 bases and J by 7 bases, with 17 bases between the two germline ends. From germline, CDR1 is MGHDK and CDR2 SYGVNS. The CDR3 runs 15 residues. CDR3 in DNA: TGTGCCAGCAGTCCCTTCCCGGGGCCGGACGGGGAGCTGTTTTTT. Protein product: CASSPFPGPDGELFF.

The genes are TRBV5-1 and TRBJ2-1; 13 positions agree with TRBD2. The CDR3 has 14 amino acids. After removal of 2 bases from V and 12 bases from J, the junction contained 5 bases not matched to a gene. Germline-derived CDR1 and CDR2 are SGHRS and YFSETQ. The CDR3 region has the DNA TGCGCCAGCAGCTTCGGGACTAGCGGGACTACGCAGTTCTTC. Protein: CASSFGTSGTTQFF.

Written as DNA, the CDR3 is TGTGCCAGCAGCTACATGAATCAGCCCCAGCATTTT. This gives the protein CASSYMNQPQHF. The chain couples TRBV7-2 to TRBJ1-5; D not resolved. V lost 4 bases and J lost 4, with 5 bases in between. The germline gives CDR1 SGHTA, CDR2 FQGNSA. This CDR3 is built from 12 residues.

J is TRBJ1-2 and V is TRBV2; no firm D call. The CDR3 has 14 residues. With 2 bases removed from V and 1 base from J, the gap between germline ends came to 8 bases. CDR1 and CDR2 from the germline V gene are SNHLY and FYNNEI. CDR3 protein: CASSEFRSNYGYTF. In nucleotides, the CDR3 is TGTGCCAGCAGTGAATTTCGGAGTAACTATGGCTACACCTTC.

The CDR3 region has the DNA TGTGCCAGCAGTCCTCGTGAGGATCTTACTGAAGCTTTCTTT. This translates into CASSPREDLTEAFF. This chain connects TRBV27 to TRBJ1-1, with no clear D. V shed 5 bases and J shed 5 bases, with 15 bases lying between them. In germline, CDR1 is MNHEY, CDR2 SMNVEV (reference sequence). CDR3 size: 14 residues.

The sample holds one count of this clone. This chain joins TRBV7-8 and TRBJ2-3; maybe TRBD2 (6 bases). Trimming took off 6 bases at V and 4 bases at J, with 23 bases between the two ends. Germline CDR1 and CDR2: SGHVS and FQNEAQ. This CDR3 comprises 17 residues. The CDR3: CASSVRGSETRSDTQYF. As DNA, the CDR3 is TGTGCCAGCAGTGTCAGAGGATCGGAGACTAGATCAGATACGCAGTATTTT.

The CDR3 loop reads CASSFRATTSSYEQYF. CDR3 nucleotides: TGTGCCAGCAGTTTCCGCGCGACTACATCTTCCTACGAGCAGTACTTC. V and J are TRBV27 and TRBJ2-7; weak D call: TRBD2 (5 bases). Germline CDR1 reads MNHEY; CDR2 reads SMNVEV (reference sequence). The CDR3 has 16 residues. Trimming stripped 3 bases from V and 1 base from J, with 16 bases between.

The chain carries TRBV5-4 and TRBJ1-3, with unresolved D. The CDR3 totals 14 residues. V lost 1 base, J lost 1 base, and 6 bases lay in between. Germline values: CDR1 SGHNT, CDR2 YYREEE (reference sequence). CDR3 loop: CASSLSRSGNTIYF. CDR3 sequence (DNA): TGTGCCAGCAGCTTGTCCCGATCTGGAAACACCATATATTTT. Looking up the rest from reference TRBV5-4 and TRBJ1-3 gives the full variable domain: ETGVTQSPTHLIKTRGQQVTLRCSSQSGHNTVSWYQQALGQGPQFIFQYYREEENGRGNFPPRFSGLQFPNYSSELNVNALELDDSALYLCASSLSRSGNTIYFGEGSWLTVV.

This chain connects TRBV19 to TRBJ2-3; TRBD2 is a possible D gene (6 bases). V lost 3 bases to trimming and J lost 0 bases, with 13 bases between them. The CDR3 runs to 16 residues. CDR1 LNHDA and CDR2 SQIVND come from the germline V gene (reference sequence). For the CDR3, the DNA is TGTGCCAGTAGTATGCCGGGAGACTCTAGCACAGATACGCAGTATTTT. Protein product: CASSMPGDSSTDTQYF.

The J gene is TRBJ2-2, the V gene TRBV7-7, with 8 bases matching TRBD2. The CDR3 is made up of 15 amino acids. Germline lookup yields CDR1 SSHAT and CDR2 FNYEAQ (reference sequence). V lost 3 bases and J lost 0; bases outside the gene matches: 0. As DNA, the CDR3 is TGTGCCAGCAGCTTTAGCGGGACGAACACCGGGGAGCTGTTTTTT. As protein: CASSFSGTNTGELFF.

The rearrangement uses TRBV19 and TRBJ1-5; TRBD1 is a possible D gene (6 bases). Germline CDR1 and CDR2: LNHDA and SQIVND (reference sequence). Trimming took off 1 base at V and 9 bases at J, with 16 bases between the two ends. This CDR3 is built from 15 residues. CDR3 in DNA: TGTGCCAGTAGTATAGCTCAACAGGGCAGGGTGCCCCAGCATTTT. This sequence encodes CASSIAQQGRVPQHF.

The J gene is TRBJ1-5, the V gene TRBV4-1; D uncertain. V lost 0 bases and J lost 3, with 6 bases in between. Germline V lookup: CDR1 MGHRA, CDR2 YSYEKL. This CDR3 is 14 amino acids long. CDR3 nucleotides: TGCGCCAGCAGCCAAGACAGTTACAATCAGCCCCAGCATTTT. Translation: CASSQDSYNQPQHF.

The J gene is TRBJ2-7, the V gene TRBV5-5; D possibly corresponds to TRBD2 (5 bases). The germline V and J ends were trimmed by 0 bases and 3 bases, with 13 bases remaining between them. The CDR3 covers 15 residues. Germline lookup yields CDR1 SGHKS and CDR2 YYEKEE (reference sequence). The DNA for the CDR3 is TGTGCCAGCAGCTTGGCCGGGGTTCCCGACTACGAGCAGTACTTC. Protein: CASSLAGVPDYEQYF.

Remarks on this clone: This same CDR3 is encoded by further DNA sequences in the sample. This chain connects TRBV2 to TRBJ1-5, with 7 positions matching TRBD1. The CDR3 runs 15 residues. Germline V gene sequence: CDR1 SNHLY, CDR2 FYNNEI. Trimming took 5 bases from V and 0 from J; bases not matched to a gene: 4. The CDR3 coding sequence is TGTGCCAGCAGTAGACAGGGAGGTAGCAATCAGCCCCAGCATTTT. Protein: CASSRQGGSNQPQHF.

The chain's CDR3 is CASSGASQLAKNIQYF. CDR3 bases: TGCGCCAGCAGCGGGGCTAGCCAACTAGCCAAAAACATTCAGTACTTC. This rearrangement joins TRBV5-1 to TRBJ2-4, with D perhaps matching TRBD1 or TRBD2 (5 bases each). CDR1 and CDR2 (germline): SGHRS, YFSETQ. The CDR3 is made up of 16 amino acids. Trimming removed 4 bases at V and 0 bases at J, with 14 bases between.

The rearrangement links TRBV6-5 to TRBJ1-1; D might be TRBD1 (5 bases). CDR1 MNHEY and CDR2 SVGAGI come from the germline V gene. Trimming removed 5 bases at V and 4 bases at J, with 11 bases between. The CDR3 sequence is 13 residues long. CDR3 amino acids: CASSTRGGTEAFF. The CDR3 DNA follows: TGTGCCAGCAGTACACGGGGGGGCACTGAAGCTTTCTTT.

The CDR3 DNA is TGTGCCAGCAGTTACTCGGAGGGGGTTCACATATATTTT. This codes for CASSYSEGVHIYF. The rearrangement links TRBV6-6 to TRBJ1-3; a possible D gene is TRBD1 (6 bases). The germline V gene has CDR1 MNHNY and CDR2 SVGAGI (reference sequence). Between the trimmed V and J ends, which lost 0 bases and 12 bases, there was a span of 12 bases. The CDR3 covers 13 residues.

This clone was seen once. Germline and junction disagree at one end, which may indicate a read error. The chain has TRBV6-5 and TRBJ2-5; D unresolved. There are 13 residues in the CDR3. CDR1 and CDR2 from the germline V gene are MNHEY and SVGAGI. DNA of the CDR3: TGTGCCAGCAGGGGGTTGGAACAAGAGGCCCAGTACTTC. Its protein is CASRGLEQEAQYF.

As DNA, the CDR3 is TGTGCCAGCGGGGTAAGGGGGGATAATTCACCCCTCCACTTT. Amino acid sequence: CASGVRGDNSPLHF. V usage is TRBV7-9 and J usage is TRBJ1-6, with TRBD1 as a possible D gene (6 bases). There are 14 residues in the CDR3. Trimming left V 8 bases short and J 5 bases short, with 13 bases between. CDR1 is SEHNR, CDR2 FQNEAQ, per germline (reference sequence).

The chain recombines TRBV18 with TRBJ2-1; TRBD2 matches at 7 bases. This CDR3 spans 15 amino acids. Germline assignment: CDR1 KGHSH and CDR2 LQKENI. The V and J ends lost 6 bases and 4 bases, in that order; junction bases with no gene match: 9. CDR3 sequence (DNA): TGTGCCAGCTCCCCCGGACTAGTCTCTTACAATGAGCAGTTCTTC. Amino acid sequence: CASSPGLVSYNEQFF.

V is TRBV2 and J is TRBJ1-5; 11 nucleotides match TRBD1. The germline V gene has CDR1 SNHLY and CDR2 FYNNEI. Trimming at V came to 6 bases and at J to 7 bases, leaving 5 bases not matched to a gene. This CDR3 is 14 amino acids long. CDR3 loop: CASSGTGGEQPQHF. DNA for the CDR3: TGTGCCAGCAGCGGGACAGGGGGAGAACAGCCCCAGCATTTT.

This chain uses TRBV28 with TRBJ1-2, with D unresolved. The germline CDR1 and CDR2 sequences are MDHEN and SYDVKM. The CDR3 totals 13 residues. With 0 bases removed from V and 4 bases from J, the gap between germline ends came to 6 bases. The CDR3 here is CASSLWSVYGYTF. In DNA form, the CDR3 reads TGTGCCAGCAGTTTATGGTCCGTCTATGGCTACACCTTC.

This sequence joins TRBV7-9 and TRBJ1-4; no reliable D call. CDR3 length equals 18 residues. V shed 2 bases and J shed 8 bases, with 24 bases lying between them. In germline, CDR1 is SEHNR, CDR2 FQNEAQ (reference sequence). CDR3 region: CASSLLRAREAHYEKLFF. CDR3 nucleotides: TGTGCCAGCAGCTTACTCCGAGCTCGGGAGGCCCACTACGAAAAACTGTTTTTT.

The chain has TRBV5-8 and TRBJ1-4; tentative D call: TRBD1 (6 bases). CDR1 SGHTS and CDR2 YDEGEE come from the germline V gene. This CDR3 region has 15 residues. V lost 3 bases to trimming and J lost 6 bases, with 15 bases between them. The CDR3: CASSWTDSRDEKLFF. The DNA for the CDR3 is TGTGCCAGCAGCTGGACGGACAGTAGGGATGAAAAACTGTTTTTT.

The genes are TRBV5-4 and TRBJ2-2; D call uncertain. The germline V gene encodes CDR1 SGHNT and CDR2 YYREEE (reference sequence). This CDR3 has 14 amino acids. The V end was cut by 4 bases, the J end by 5 bases, with 12 bases between. The DNA of the CDR3 is TGTGCCAGCAGCCCCTGGACGGAGACCGGGGAGCTGTTTTTT. The encoded protein is CASSPWTETGELFF.

The rearrangement joins TRBV7-8 to TRBJ2-2, with D maybe TRBD2 (5 bases). The V gene lost 1 base and the J gene lost 4 bases, with 10 bases spanning the gap. There are 15 residues in the CDR3. From germline, CDR1 is SGHVS and CDR2 FQNEAQ. CDR3 residues: CASSLVIAGTGELFF. In DNA, the CDR3 is TGTGCCAGCAGCTTAGTTATCGCGGGCACCGGGGAGCTGTTTTTT.